The source of this T cell receptor beta chain is a study of regulatory T cells in long-lasting Graves disease. The time point denotes: newly diagnosed GD, antithyroid drugs for less than 3 months. Following extraction of RNA from PBMCs, that RNA was used to make the TCR library. CDR3 size: 11 residues. CDR1 and CDR2 (germline): LNHDA, SQIVND (reference sequence). The authors built TCR beta libraries using iRepertoire HTBI primers and Arm-PCR of CDR3 regions. TCRdb reprocessed the multiplex PCR reads via MiXCR and lists one record per CDR3 protein. The sample holds roughly 530,000 distinct CDR3 sequences, 15% to 20% seen once. This clonotype was seen a single time. Compared with germline, one end of the junction differs, possibly owing to a read error. These data also featured in a second study, about T cells in Graves' hyperthyroidism and ophthalmopathy. As reported in that work: Researchers barred patients who had uncontrolled infection, other autoimmune disease, pregnancy or lactation.

V gene TRBV19 combines with J gene TRBJ1-2; D possibly corresponds to TRBD1 (6 bases). The sequence derives from a woman between 40 and 65 years old with Graves disease. Sequenced here: peripheral blood mononuclear cells (PBMCs), sampled at new diagnosis, from a patient treated with antithyroid drugs. The CDR3 sequence is CASRTGYGHTF. The CDR3 DNA is TGTGCCAGTAGGACAGGCTATGGCCACACCTTC.